This TCR beta chain derives from a study of T cells in localized non-small cell lung cancer. V lost 2 bases, J lost 8 bases, and 18 bases lay in between. The CDR3 extends over 15 amino acids. Germline V gives CDR1 LGHNA, CDR2 YSLEER. TCRdb's table, derived via immunoSEQ multiplex PCR, lists solely in-frame clones and lacks some. This sample carries 78,000 or so clones, 84% of them seen once, and the ten largest clones take approximately 2.5%. The chain has TRBV4-3 and TRBJ1-2, with D hard to call. Sample: peripheral blood, taken before any cancer treatment. The sequence derives from a man aged 35-69 years with stage I lung adenocarcinoma. The CDR3 region is CASSQSRGESRGYTF. CDR3 bases: TGCGCCAGCAGCCAATCCCGAGGCGAATCGAGAGGCTACACCTTC.